Described below is a single TCR beta chain sequence and its context. Its target is not known. TCRdb independently ran MiXCR on the reads; one entry per CDR3 protein. This sample has some 600,000 distinct CDR3 sequences, with about 24% found just once. This CDR3 has 15 residues. Germline V gene sequence: CDR1 PRHDT, CDR2 FYEKMQ (reference sequence). V lost 4 bases, J lost 4 bases, and 16 bases lay in between. This entry is derived from a study of T cell repertoires in cytomegalovirus infection. Study-level information: Evidence of both CMV infection and a matching HLA type came from public TCR beta signatures.

General study findings and limits: The study found HLA-C-restricted CMV-specific TCR beta clonotypes dominating the ex vivo response.

Sequencing was carried out using CD8+ T cells from PBMCs. This chain uses TRBV13 with TRBJ2-5, with D unclear. The sequence was collected from a human donor in good health (CMV status not recorded). Some clones in this sample may be carry-over from other donors' samples. The CDR3 DNA reads TGTGCCAGCAGCTCCGGACCGGCTAGAAGAGAGACCCAGTACTTC. Residues: CASSSGPARRETQYF.